Listed below are T cell receptor beta chains from one sample, sequenced in a study of blood T cell repertoires in COVID-19. Method: immunoSEQ multiplex PCR; TCRdb's copy keeps in-frame clones and lacks some. In the table there are a few hundred thousand clones, roughly four fifths of which are singletons. The source material was peripheral blood. The origin of the receptors is a woman aged 70-85 years with COVID-19, enrolled during active disease. Both conserved end residues are part of each CDR3. The D gene is left open where the match is weak. Not every row has a clone size; where given, it reads once, few, many or a size class.

NA	13	TRBV6-6	TRBJ1-1	NA	CASSYSGGTEAFF	TGTGCCAGCAGTTACTCGGGAGGAACTGAAGCTTTCTTT
TRBD1	16	TRBV18	TRBJ1-2	NA	CASSPVGGTGDYGYTF	TGTGCCAGCTCACCTGTAGGAGGGACAGGGGACTATGGCTACACCTTC
TRBD2	15	TRBV27	TRBJ2-7	NA	CASGGTQAGTYEQYF	TGTGCCAGTGGGGGGACCCAAGCGGGGACCTACGAGCAGTACTTC
TRBD1	17	TRBV19	TRBJ2-5	NA	CASSMGGQGSYQETQYF	TGTGCCAGTAGTATGGGGGGACAGGGGTCGTACCAAGAGACCCAGTACTTC
TRBD2	17	TRBV4-1	TRBJ2-1	NA	CASSQDRSTSGGNEQFF	TGCGCCAGCAGCCAAGATCGGAGTACTAGCGGGGGCAATGAGCAGTTCTTC
NA	16	TRBV28	TRBJ1-1	NA	CASIAPGEKMNTEAFF	TGTGCCAGCATTGCTCCGGGAGAAAAAATGAACACTGAAGCTTTCTTT
TRBD1	13	TRBV7-3	TRBJ1-6	NA	CASSLDRGPPLHF	TGTGCCAGCAGCTTGGACAGGGGCCCACCCCTCCACTTT
NA	13	TRBV11-2	TRBJ2-1	NA	CASSWTTRNEQFF	TGTGCCAGCAGTTGGACTACGAGAAATGAGCAGTTCTTC
NA	15	TRBV9	TRBJ1-4	NA	CASSVAPQAGEKLFF	TGTGCCAGCAGCGTAGCCCCTCAAGCAGGGGAAAAACTGTTTTTT
TRBD1	14	TRBV7-6	TRBJ2-7	few	CASSLPGQGYEQYF	TGTGCCAGCAGCCTACCGGGACAGGGGTACGAGCAGTACTTC
TRBD1	14	TRBV7-2	TRBJ1-5	NA	CASKLSQGVGPQHF	TGTGCCAGCAAGCTTAGTCAGGGGGTCGGGCCCCAGCATTTT
TRBD2	16	TRBV7-3	TRBJ2-1	NA	CASSLTAGRAGDEQFF	TGTGCCAGCAGCTTAACGGCGGGTCGAGCGGGAGATGAGCAGTTCTTC
NA	15	TRBV18	TRBJ1-5	NA	CASSPGQGGTEPQHF	TGTGCCAGCTCACCAGGGCAGGGAGGGACGGAGCCCCAGCATTTT
NA	18	TRBV28	TRBJ1-2	few	CASSLRGFVTVANYGYTF	TGTGCCAGCAGTTTACGTGGTTTTGTTACAGTAGCTAACTATGGCTACACCTTC
TRBD2	17	TRBV10-2	TRBJ2-2	NA	CASRPGRAAANTGELFF	TGCGCCAGCAGGCCCGGGAGGGCCGCTGCGAACACCGGGGAGCTGTTTTTT
TRBD1	16	TRBV18	TRBJ1-2	once	CASSRLDGTGTDGYTF	TGTGCCAGCTCACGACTAGACGGGACAGGGACCGATGGCTACACCTTC
TRBD1	15	TRBV5-6	TRBJ1-4	once	CASSFGQEPLEKLFF	TGTGCCAGCAGCTTCGGACAGGAGCCGCTTGAAAAACTGTTTTTT
TRBD2	15	TRBV5-1	TRBJ2-7	NA	CASSLVSGTSYEQYF	TGCGCCAGCAGCTTGGTTAGCGGGACTTCCTACGAGCAGTACTTC
NA	13	TRBV7-2	TRBJ2-1	NA	CASSLGQFNEQFF	TGTGCCAGCAGCTTGGGACAATTCAATGAGCAGTTCTTC
NA	16	TRBV29-1	TRBJ2-1	NA	CSVPDQRAFSYNEQFF	TGCAGCGTTCCGGACCAGCGGGCCTTCTCCTACAATGAGCAGTTCTTC
NA	16	TRBV3-1/TRBV3-2	TRBJ1-5	NA	CASSQGGGYSNQPQHF	TGTGCCAGCAGCCAAGGAGGGGGTTATAGCAATCAGCCCCAGCATTTT
NA	13	TRBV6-6	TRBJ2-1	NA	CAAGLVSYNEQFF	TGTGCCGCGGGGTTAGTCTCCTACAATGAGCAGTTCTTC
TRBD2	15	TRBV24-1	TRBJ2-3	NA	CATSDPSTSGRTQYF	TGTGCCACCAGTGATCCGTCGACTAGCGGGAGAACGCAGTATTTT
NA	17	TRBV11-2	TRBJ2-5	NA	CASSLITGARGQETQYF	TGTGCCAGCAGCTTAATAACTGGCGCCAGGGGACAAGAGACCCAGTACTTC
NA	13	TRBV28	TRBJ2-7	NA	CASRGQGTWEQYF	TGTGCCAGCAGAGGGCAGGGAACGTGGGAGCAGTACTTC
TRBD2	16	TRBV4-3	TRBJ2-1	once	CASSQDLSGAYNEQFF	TGCGCCAGCAGCCAAGACTTGAGCGGGGCTTACAATGAGCAGTTCTTC
NA	14	TRBV9	TRBJ1-5	few	CASSVGTSFPPQHF	TGTGCCAGCAGCGTAGGGACAAGTTTTCCGCCCCAGCATTTT
TRBD1	16	TRBV5-1	TRBJ1-2	NA	CASSLVTANRGQGYTF	TGCGCCAGCAGCTTGGTGACTGCCAACAGGGGGCAGGGCTACACCTTC
NA	12	TRBV5-6	TRBJ1-2	NA	CASNALDYGYTF	TGTGCCAGCAATGCGTTAGACTATGGCTACACCTTC